These T cell receptor beta chains were read from a single sample in a study of early T cells in non-severe SARS-CoV-2 infection. TCRdb recomputed calls from the 5' RACE reads with MiXCR, one row per CDR3 protein. The sample yields about 72,000 distinct CDR3 sequences, around 10% seen once. The starting material was whole blood, obtained at baseline. These receptors were taken from an adult who was a healthcare worker with PCR-confirmed SARS-CoV-2 infection or an uninfected control (not recorded which). Each CDR3 is given with its conserved first and last residue. The D gene is left open where the match is weak. Clone size is shown for a subset of rows, as once, few, many or a class of expanded clone.

J gene: TRBJ1-2
V gene: TRBV18
D gene: TRBD1
clone size: many
CDR3 DNA: TGTGCCAGCTCACCCGGGACAGGGGGCGGAGGTGGATATGGCTACACCTTC
CDR3 protein: CASSPGTGGGGGYGYTF

J gene: TRBJ2-7
V gene: TRBV2
D gene: NA
clone size: many
CDR3 DNA: TGTGCCAGCAGTGACCCAGGCGTTACCTACGAGCAGTACTTC
CDR3 protein: CASSDPGVTYEQYF

J gene: TRBJ2-1
V gene: TRBV7-3
D gene: NA
clone size: many
CDR3 DNA: TGTGCCAGCAGCCCGGATACGGACCAGCAGCAGTTCTTC
CDR3 protein: CASSPDTDQQQFF

J gene: TRBJ2-7
V gene: TRBV2
D gene: TRBD1
clone size: NA
CDR3 DNA: TGTGCCAGCAGTCCTATTTCAGGGACAGGGGGATACGAGCAGTACTTC
CDR3 protein: CASSPISGTGGYEQYF

J gene: TRBJ2-3
V gene: TRBV30
D gene: NA
clone size: many
CDR3 DNA: TGTGCCTGGAGTGTTGGGGGGGCCGGCACAGATACGCAGTATTTT
CDR3 protein: CAWSVGGAGTDTQYF

J gene: TRBJ2-7
V gene: TRBV5-5
D gene: NA
clone size: NA
CDR3 DNA: TGTGCCAGCAGCTTGGAGTCCCTTTTCCGAGCCGAGCAGTACTTC
CDR3 protein: CASSLESLFRAEQYF

J gene: TRBJ2-1
V gene: TRBV9
D gene: NA
clone size: many
CDR3 DNA: TGTGCCAGCAGCAAGGGACTTTCCTCCTACAATGAGCAGTTCTTC
CDR3 protein: CASSKGLSSYNEQFF

J gene: TRBJ1-3
V gene: TRBV6-6
D gene: NA
clone size: many
CDR3 DNA: TGTGCCAGCAGTTACGTTGGGTTAGGAAACACCATATATTTT
CDR3 protein: CASSYVGLGNTIYF

J gene: TRBJ1-2
V gene: TRBV24-1
D gene: NA
clone size: few
CDR3 DNA: TGTGCCACCAGTGACGCCGGGACACCCAACTATGGCTACACCTTC
CDR3 protein: CATSDAGTPNYGYTF

J gene: TRBJ2-3
V gene: TRBV20-1
D gene: NA
clone size: many
CDR3 DNA: TGCAGTGCTTCAGACCCGGGAGAGGGAGATACGCAGTATTTT
CDR3 protein: CSASDPGEGDTQYF

J gene: TRBJ2-7
V gene: TRBV20-1
D gene: TRBD2
clone size: many
CDR3 DNA: TGCAGTGCTAGAGATCAAGCGGGAAGGTTCCACGAGCAGTACTTC
CDR3 protein: CSARDQAGRFHEQYF

J gene: TRBJ2-3
V gene: TRBV11-2
D gene: TRBD2
clone size: few
CDR3 DNA: TGTGCCAGCAGCTTAAACGGGGGGGCCACAGATACGCAGTATTTT
CDR3 protein: CASSLNGGATDTQYF

J gene: TRBJ2-3
V gene: TRBV5-5
D gene: NA
clone size: few
CDR3 DNA: TGTGCCAGCAGCTTGAGCAGGGACACAGATACGCAGTATTTT
CDR3 protein: CASSLSRDTDTQYF

J gene: TRBJ2-1
V gene: TRBV7-2
D gene: TRBD2
clone size: NA
CDR3 DNA: TGTGCCACGACTAGCGGGGGGCCACCCGAGCAGTTCTTC
CDR3 protein: CATTSGGPPEQFF

J gene: TRBJ2-3
V gene: TRBV30
D gene: NA
clone size: NA
CDR3 DNA: TGTGCCTGGAGTGCCCGGGGAACGCAGTATTTT
CDR3 protein: CAWSARGTQYF

J gene: TRBJ1-1
V gene: TRBV5-5
D gene: TRBD1
clone size: NA
CDR3 DNA: TGTGCCAGCAGCCCCCGGGACAGGTTAATACCCATCCCTGGAGATTCGAACACTGAAGCTTTCTTT
CDR3 protein: CASSPRDRLIPIPGDSNTEAFF

J gene: TRBJ1-6
V gene: TRBV12-2
D gene: NA
clone size: NA
CDR3 DNA: TGTGCAAGTCGCCCGGACAGGGTAGAATGTAATTCACCCCTCCACTTT
CDR3 protein: CASRPDRVECNSPLHF

J gene: TRBJ2-3
V gene: TRBV6-6
D gene: NA
clone size: few
CDR3 DNA: TGTGCCAGCAGTTACTGGGCAGGGGCGCGCTTGGATACGCAGTATTTT
CDR3 protein: CASSYWAGARLDTQYF

J gene: TRBJ1-1
V gene: TRBV11-2
D gene: NA
clone size: NA
CDR3 DNA: TGTGCCAGCAGCTCCGGGGATCTCGGTGAAGCTTTCTTT
CDR3 protein: CASSSGDLGEAFF

J gene: TRBJ1-1
V gene: TRBV4-1
D gene: NA
clone size: NA
CDR3 DNA: TGCGCCAGCAGCCAAGACTTATTGGGGACTGAAGCTTTCTTT
CDR3 protein: CASSQDLLGTEAFF

J gene: TRBJ2-1
V gene: TRBV12-3/TRBV12-4
D gene: NA
clone size: few
CDR3 DNA: TGTGCCAGCAGCACCAAAGATAGCGGAACCTGGGGTAATGAGCAGTTCTTC
CDR3 protein: CASSTKDSGTWGNEQFF

J gene: TRBJ2-7
V gene: TRBV7-9
D gene: TRBD1
clone size: many
CDR3 DNA: TGTGCCAGCAGCTTGGGCCAGGACAGGCTCGGGCAGTACTTC
CDR3 protein: CASSLGQDRLGQYF

J gene: TRBJ1-2
V gene: TRBV12-3/TRBV12-4
D gene: TRBD1
clone size: many
CDR3 DNA: TGTGCCAGCAGGGGGACAGGGGTCAACTATGGCTACACCTTC
CDR3 protein: CASRGTGVNYGYTF

J gene: TRBJ2-3
V gene: TRBV7-9
D gene: NA
clone size: many
CDR3 DNA: TGTGCCAGCAGCTTCTCCGATCGGGGCTTCCCTAAATTAGATACGCAGTATTTT
CDR3 protein: CASSFSDRGFPKLDTQYF

J gene: TRBJ2-5
V gene: TRBV7-2
D gene: NA
clone size: few
CDR3 DNA: TGTGCCAGCAGCTTCAGGAGGGGGAGAGAGACCCAGTACTTC
CDR3 protein: CASSFRRGRETQYF

J gene: TRBJ2-1
V gene: TRBV4-2
D gene: NA
clone size: many
CDR3 DNA: TGTGCCAGCAGCCAAGATATCGGGACCGCCAATGAGCAGTTCTTC
CDR3 protein: CASSQDIGTANEQFF

J gene: TRBJ2-3
V gene: TRBV5-1
D gene: TRBD2
clone size: NA
CDR3 DNA: TGCGCCAGCAGCCAACTAGCGGGGGCCACAGATACGCAGTATTTT
CDR3 protein: CASSQLAGATDTQYF

J gene: TRBJ1-1
V gene: TRBV9
D gene: NA
clone size: NA
CDR3 DNA: TGTGCCAGCAGCGTATCCCCACCTGGGACGGGCAACACTGAAGCTTTCTTT
CDR3 protein: CASSVSPPGTGNTEAFF

J gene: TRBJ2-3
V gene: TRBV20-1
D gene: TRBD2
clone size: many
CDR3 DNA: TGCAGTGCTACCCAACTAGCGGAAAACACAGATACGCAGTATTTT
CDR3 protein: CSATQLAENTDTQYF